This T cell receptor beta chain was identified during a study of cytomegalovirus exposure and HLA in healthy donors. Study context: Within an early data release were about 85 million unique TCRs drawn from HLA-typed donors. Study-level results: Analyzed later, association rates of TCRs varied across HLA loci, with DRB1 most and HLA-C fewest. Many donors shared some public TCRs, even though most TCR sequences were rare.

With regard to this clone: No antigen is known for it.

Researchers ran the PCR with 60 Vbeta and 13 Jbeta primers. Method: immunoSEQ multiplex PCR; TCRdb's copy keeps in-frame clones and lacks some. The top ten clones hold less than 6.5% of a sample with roughly 120,000 clones, around 80% of them seen once. CDR1 and CDR2 (germline): SGHDT, YYEEEE. V trimming: 6 bases; J trimming: 3 bases; junction bases outside the gene matches: 9. The CDR3 contains 15 residues. Sequenced material: PBMCs. The receptor's source is a man aged 25 to 40 in good health and CMV-seronegative. The chain recombines TRBV5-6 with TRBJ2-7; 10 bases align to TRBD1. CDR3 sequence reads: CASTNERTGGYEQYF. CDR3 bases: TGTGCCAGCACCAACGAGAGGACAGGGGGCTACGAGCAGTACTTC.